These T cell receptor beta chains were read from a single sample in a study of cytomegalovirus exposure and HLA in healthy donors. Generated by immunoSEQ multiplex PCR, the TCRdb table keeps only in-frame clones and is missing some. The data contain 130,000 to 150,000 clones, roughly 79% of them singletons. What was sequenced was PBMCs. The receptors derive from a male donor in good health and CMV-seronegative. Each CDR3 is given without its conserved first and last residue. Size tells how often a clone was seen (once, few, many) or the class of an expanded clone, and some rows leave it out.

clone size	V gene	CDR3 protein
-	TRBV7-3	ASSESPGAGNTIY
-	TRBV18	ASSPGLAGGTDTQY
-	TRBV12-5	ASGLVEGTHEQY
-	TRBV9	ASSVVQGGTEAF
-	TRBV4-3	ASSQEKGDEQF
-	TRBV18	ASSTGGNQPQH
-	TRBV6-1	ASRRDRANTGELF
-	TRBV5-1	ASSFGQGRYGYT
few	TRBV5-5	ASSLWLAGGLEEQF
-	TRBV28	ASSLLAGQGQETQY
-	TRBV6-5	ASSRAGGESYGYT